This T cell receptor (beta chain) came from a study of blood T cell repertoires in COVID-19. This clone was detected only once. Data came from immunoSEQ multiplex PCR; TCRdb stores just in-frame clones and leaves some out. Of a few hundred thousand clones detected, approximately 92% appear once; the ten largest clones hold approximately 3.8%. The CDR3 consists of 13 residues. The V gene's germline CDR1 is MNHNS and CDR2 SASEGT. Trimming took 2 bases from V and 4 from J, leaving 8 bases between them. This rearrangement joins TRBV6-1 to TRBJ2-5; tentative D call: TRBD2 (6 bases). This receptor was obtained from a woman aged 18-29 years in a cohort exposed to, infected with or recovered from COVID-19 (not recorded which). The specimen sequenced was PBMCs or T cells enriched from blood (not recorded which). The CDR3 DNA is TGTGCCAGCAGTGAATGGGGAGGAGAGACCCAGTACTTC. Translating gives CASSEWGGETQYF.